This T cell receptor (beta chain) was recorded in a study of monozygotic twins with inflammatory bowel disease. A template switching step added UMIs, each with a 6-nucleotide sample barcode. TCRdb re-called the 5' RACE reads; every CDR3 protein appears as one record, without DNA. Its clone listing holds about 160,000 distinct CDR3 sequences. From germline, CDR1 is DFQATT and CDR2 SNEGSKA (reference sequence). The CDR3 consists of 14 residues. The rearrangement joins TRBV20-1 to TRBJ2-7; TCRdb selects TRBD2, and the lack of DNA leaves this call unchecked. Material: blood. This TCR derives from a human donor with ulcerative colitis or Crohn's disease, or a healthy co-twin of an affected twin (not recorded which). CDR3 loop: CSARRDGPGHEQYF.